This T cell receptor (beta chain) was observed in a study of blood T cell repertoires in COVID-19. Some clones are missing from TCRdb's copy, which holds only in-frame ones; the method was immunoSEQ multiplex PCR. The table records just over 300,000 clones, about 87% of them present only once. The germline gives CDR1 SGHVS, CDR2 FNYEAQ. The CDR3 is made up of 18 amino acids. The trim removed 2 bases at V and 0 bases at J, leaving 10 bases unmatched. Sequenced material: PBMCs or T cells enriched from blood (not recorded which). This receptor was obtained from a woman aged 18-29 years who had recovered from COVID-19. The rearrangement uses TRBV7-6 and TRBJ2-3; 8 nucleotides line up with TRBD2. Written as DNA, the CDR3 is TGTGCCAGCAGCTTAAATGGCGGGGGGCAGGCTAGCACAGATACGCAGTATTTT. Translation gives CASSLNGGGQASTDTQYF.